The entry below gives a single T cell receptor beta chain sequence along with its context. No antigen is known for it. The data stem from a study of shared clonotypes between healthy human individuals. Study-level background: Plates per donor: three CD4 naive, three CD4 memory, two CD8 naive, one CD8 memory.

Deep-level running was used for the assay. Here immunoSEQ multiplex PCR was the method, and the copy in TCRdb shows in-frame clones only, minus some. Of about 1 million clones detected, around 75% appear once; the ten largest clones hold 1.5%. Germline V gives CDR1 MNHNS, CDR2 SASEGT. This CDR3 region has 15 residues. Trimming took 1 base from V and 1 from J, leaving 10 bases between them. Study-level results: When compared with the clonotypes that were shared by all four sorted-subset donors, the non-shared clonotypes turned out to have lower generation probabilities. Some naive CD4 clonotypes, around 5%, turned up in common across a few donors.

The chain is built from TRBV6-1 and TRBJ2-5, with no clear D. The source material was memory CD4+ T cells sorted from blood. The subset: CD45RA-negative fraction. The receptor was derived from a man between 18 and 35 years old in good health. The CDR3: CASSEEVGIQETQYF. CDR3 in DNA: TGTGCCAGCAGTGAAGAAGTCGGAATCCAAGAGACCCAGTACTTC.